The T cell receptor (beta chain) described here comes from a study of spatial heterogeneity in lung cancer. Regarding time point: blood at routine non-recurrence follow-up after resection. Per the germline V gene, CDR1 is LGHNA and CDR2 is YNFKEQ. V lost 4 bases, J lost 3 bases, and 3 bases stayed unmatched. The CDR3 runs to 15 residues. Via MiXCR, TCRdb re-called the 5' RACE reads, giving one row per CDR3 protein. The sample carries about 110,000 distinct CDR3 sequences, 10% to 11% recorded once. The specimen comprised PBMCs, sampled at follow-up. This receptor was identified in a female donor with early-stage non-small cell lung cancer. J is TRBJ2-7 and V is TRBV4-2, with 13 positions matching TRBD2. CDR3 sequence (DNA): TGTGCCAGCAGCCTCGGGACTAGCGGGATCTACGAGCAGTACTTC. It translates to CASSLGTSGIYEQYF.